The 8 T cell receptor beta chains listed next were all sequenced from one sample in a study of blood T cell repertoires in COVID-19. Using immunoSEQ multiplex PCR, the repertoire was profiled, and TCRdb retains in-frame clones only, with some absent. This sample has about 50,000 clones, with 70% to 80% found just once. Specimen: peripheral blood. These receptors were collected from a man aged 45 to 65 with active or convalescent COVID-19.

This clone has more than one count but fewer than ten. The chain joins TRBV14 to TRBJ2-1; perhaps D is TRBD1 or TRBD2 (7 bases each). Germline CDR1 and CDR2: SGHDN and FVKESK. The CDR3 is 15 residues long. V dropped 7 bases and J dropped 0 bases, with 13 bases sitting between them. CDR3 residues: CASTQGGSSYNEQFF. The CDR3 region has the DNA TGTGCCAGCACCCAGGGGGGGAGCTCCTACAATGAGCAGTTCTTC.

The rearrangement links TRBV30 to TRBJ2-7, with 7 bases aligning to TRBD2. Germline CDR1 and CDR2: GTSNPN and SVGIG (reference sequence). The CDR3 covers 13 residues. The V segment lost 5 bases and the J segment 7 bases; nucleotides outside the gene matches: 11. CDR3 nucleotide sequence: TGTGCCTGGTCTTCTAGCGGAGGAGGGGAGCAGTACTTC. Residues: CAWSSSGGGEQYF.

This sequence joins TRBV18 and TRBJ1-1; weak D call: TRBD1 (6 bases). Per the germline V gene, CDR1 is KGHSH and CDR2 is LQKENI. The V end was cut by 6 bases, the J end by 4 bases, with 18 bases between. The CDR3 runs 15 residues. The CDR3 loop is CASSLGATGTTEAFF. The CDR3 DNA follows: TGTGCCAGCTCTCTTGGGGCTACAGGGACCACTGAAGCTTTCTTT.

V gene TRBV29-1 combines with J gene TRBJ2-7; D remains unclear. V lost 4 bases and J 3 bases, leaving 10 bases between the germline ends. The CDR3 loop spans 12 amino acids. The V gene's germline CDR1 is SQVTM and CDR2 ANQGSEA. CDR3 sequence reads: CSVAVTSYEQYF. Here the CDR3 DNA reads TGCAGCGTTGCGGTTACGAGCTACGAGCAGTACTTC.

The chain recombines TRBV6-6 with TRBJ1-5; D is ambiguous. This CDR3 is 13 amino acids long. V was clipped by 7 bases and J by 3 bases, with 10 bases between them. CDR1 is MNHNY and CDR2 is SVGAGI in the germline V gene (reference sequence). CDR3 coding DNA: TGTGCCAGCATCAGGTCCATCAATCAGCCCCAGCATTTT. Translated, it gives CASIRSINQPQHF.

V gene TRBV18 combines with J gene TRBJ2-7; 7 nucleotides agree with TRBD2. This CDR3 spans 13 amino acids. Germline CDR1 is KGHSH and CDR2 is LQKENI. V gave up 0 bases and J gave up 8 bases; unmatched junction bases: 4. This CDR3 reads CASSPPTSTKQYF. Here the CDR3 DNA reads TGTGCCAGCTCACCACCGACTAGCACAAAGCAGTACTTC.

V usage is TRBV10-2 and J usage is TRBJ2-7; 7 nucleotides align to TRBD1. Germline CDR1 reads WSHSY; CDR2 reads SAAADI. This CDR3 region has 14 residues. V shed 5 bases, J shed 5 bases, and the junction held 9 bases outside the gene matches. The CDR3 bases are TGCGCCAGCAGTTTCGCCGGGACAGAGAACGAGCAGTACTTC. Translating gives CASSFAGTENEQYF.

J is TRBJ1-4 and V is TRBV25-1, with 8 bases aligning to TRBD1. The CDR3 sequence is 15 residues long. Germline trimming cut 3 bases from V and 8 bases from J; bases unmatched to any gene: 8. CDR1 and CDR2 from the germline V gene are MGHDK and SYGVNS. CDR3 residues: CASSDQGQAPEKLFF. DNA for the CDR3: TGTGCCAGCAGTGACCAGGGACAGGCCCCCGAAAAACTGTTTTTT. The whole variable domain, remainder taken from reference TRBV25-1 and TRBJ1-4, is EADIYQTPRYLVIGTGKKITLECSQTMGHDKMYWYQQDPGMELHLIHYSYGVNSTEKGDLSSESTVSRIRTEHFPLTLESARPSHTSQYLCASSDQGQAPEKLFFGSGTQLSVL.